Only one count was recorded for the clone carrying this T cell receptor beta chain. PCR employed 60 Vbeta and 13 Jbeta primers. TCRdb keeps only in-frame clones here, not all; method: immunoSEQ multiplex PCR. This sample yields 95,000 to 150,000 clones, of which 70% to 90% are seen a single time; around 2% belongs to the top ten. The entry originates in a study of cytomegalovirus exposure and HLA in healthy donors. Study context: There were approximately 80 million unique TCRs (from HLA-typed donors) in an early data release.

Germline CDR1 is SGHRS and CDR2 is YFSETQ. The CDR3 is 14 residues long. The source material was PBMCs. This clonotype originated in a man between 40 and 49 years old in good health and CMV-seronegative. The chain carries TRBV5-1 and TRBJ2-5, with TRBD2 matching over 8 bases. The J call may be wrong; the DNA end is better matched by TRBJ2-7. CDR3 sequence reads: CASSFSGTSYEQYF. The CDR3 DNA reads TGCGCCAGCAGCTTTAGCGGGACATCCTACGAGCAGTACTTC.